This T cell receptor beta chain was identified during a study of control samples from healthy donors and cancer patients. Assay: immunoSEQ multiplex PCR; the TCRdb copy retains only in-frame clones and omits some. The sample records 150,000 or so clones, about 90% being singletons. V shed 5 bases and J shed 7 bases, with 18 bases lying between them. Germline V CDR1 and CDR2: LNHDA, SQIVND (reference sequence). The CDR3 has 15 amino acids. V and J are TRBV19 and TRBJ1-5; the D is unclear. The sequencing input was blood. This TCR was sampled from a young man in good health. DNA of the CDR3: TGTGCCAGTAGTGAAAGGACCGGGGTGTCCCAGCCCCAGCATTTT. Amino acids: CASSERTGVSQPQHF.